Listed here are 23 T cell receptor beta chains from one sample, sequenced in a study of T cell repertoires in cytomegalovirus infection. Antigens for these TCRs are unknown. MiXCR, run by TCRdb on the reads, gives a single entry per CDR3 protein. The data show 100,000 to 120,000 distinct CDR3 sequences, with 30% seen just once and 40% to 45% held by the top ten. The specimen was CD8+ T cells from cultured PBMCs, collected from culture after CMV antigen stimulation. All receptors derive from a human donor in good health (CMV status not recorded). Some clones in this sample may be carry-over from other donors' samples.

This clonotype turned up a few times. The CDR3 region is CASSPSEGLLSGYTF. DNA of the CDR3: TGTGCCAGCAGTCCGTCCGAGGGGCTCTTATCTGGCTACACCTTC. The genes are TRBV6-1 and TRBJ1-2; possibly TRBD1 for D (5 bases). Germline V CDR1 and CDR2: MNHNS, SASEGT. This CDR3 has 15 amino acids. Deletions cut 5 bases from V and 7 bases from J, with 20 bases between.

This sequence joins TRBV27 and TRBJ2-1, with D possibly TRBD2 on 6 matching bases. The germline V gene has CDR1 MNHEY and CDR2 SMNVEV (reference sequence). V shed 6 bases and J shed 6 bases, with 24 bases lying between them. This CDR3 spans 17 amino acids. The CDR3: CASRPSGPSDPFNEQFF. The DNA for the CDR3 is TGTGCCAGCAGACCCTCAGGACCTAGCGATCCTTTCAATGAGCAGTTCTTC.

V and J are TRBV7-2 and TRBJ2-4; D is ambiguous. CDR1 and CDR2 (germline): SGHTA, FQGNSA. V shed 0 bases and J shed 0 bases, with 6 bases lying between them. CDR3 length equals 15 residues. The CDR3 loop is CASSLAQLAKNIQYF. The CDR3, as DNA: TGTGCCAGCAGCTTAGCCCAGCTAGCCAAAAACATTCAGTACTTC.

This sequence joins TRBV4-1 and TRBJ2-1; 11 nucleotides line up with TRBD1. This CDR3 is 16 amino acids long. Germline V gives CDR1 MGHRA, CDR2 YSYEKL. J lost 7 bases, V lost 0 bases, and 5 bases had no gene match. The CDR3 here is CASSQEGQGVSNEQFF. The CDR3 nucleotides are TGCGCCAGCAGCCAAGAGGGACAGGGGGTGAGTAATGAGCAGTTCTTC.

This clonotype was recorded a few times. The chain uses TRBV7-2 and TRBJ1-2; a possible D gene is TRBD1 (6 bases). V dropped 4 bases and J dropped 4 bases, with 19 bases sitting between them. CDR3 length equals 16 residues. In germline, CDR1 is SGHTA, CDR2 FQGNSA. The CDR3 nucleotides are TGTGCCAGCAGCTGGGGCGTGGGGGGCGGGGGCTATGGCTACACCTTC. It encodes CASSWGVGGGGYGYTF.

The CDR3 DNA follows: TGTGCCAGTAGTCCGGGGACGCCTGGGGTGGCCCAGCATTTT. Its protein product is CASSPGTPGVAQHF. The chain recombines TRBV19 with TRBJ1-5; D may be TRBD1 (5 bases). CDR1 and CDR2 (germline): LNHDA, SQIVND (reference sequence). The CDR3 is 14 residues long. V lost 5 bases to trimming and J lost 11 bases, with 19 bases between them.

This clonotype has only a few counts. The chain carries TRBV12-5 and TRBJ1-5; unclear D gene. CDR3 size: 12 residues. Trimming cost V 4 bases and J 0 bases, with 1 base left between them. Germline-derived CDR1 and CDR2 are LGHNT and FRNRAP. The CDR3 region has the DNA TGTGCTAGTGGTTATAGCAATCAGCCCCAGCATTTT. The encoded protein is CASGYSNQPQHF.

The V call is TRBV5-4, the J call TRBJ2-7; tentative D call: TRBD1 (6 bases). V was cut by 3 bases and J by 0 bases, with 10 bases left in between. The germline gives CDR1 SGHNT, CDR2 YYREEE (reference sequence). The CDR3 totals 14 residues. The CDR3 DNA follows: TGTGCCAGCAGCTCGTTGGGGGCCTCCTACGAGCAGTACTTC. Amino acids: CASSSLGASYEQYF.

This clonotype was seen a few times. The rearrangement uses TRBV2 and TRBJ2-5, with D perhaps assigned TRBD1 or TRBD2 (6 bases each). CDR3 size: 15 residues. The germline CDR1 and CDR2 sequences are SNHLY and FYNNEI. V shed 3 bases and J shed 2 bases, with 13 bases lying between them. The CDR3 coding sequence is TGTGCCAGCAGTGAGTGGGGGGCGGGTCAAGAGACCCAGTACTTC. Translation gives CASSEWGAGQETQYF. Using reference TRBV2 and TRBJ2-5 for the parts outside the CDR3, the full variable domain is EPEVTQTPSHQVTQMGQEVILRCVPISNHLYFYWYRQILGQKVEFLVSFYNNEISEKSEIFDDQFSVERPDGSNFTLKIRSTKLEDSAMYFCASSEWGAGQETQYFGPGTRLLVL.

The rearrangement joins TRBV20-1 to TRBJ2-5; weak D call: TRBD2 (7 bases). The CDR3 consists of 14 residues. The V gene's germline CDR1 is DFQATT and CDR2 SNEGSKA (reference sequence). Deletions cut 3 bases from V and 2 bases from J, with 13 bases between. CDR3 sequence: CSASSGEGQETQYF. The CDR3 bases are TGCAGTGCTAGTTCAGGGGAGGGACAAGAGACCCAGTACTTC.

V is TRBV20-1 and J is TRBJ1-1; D is undetermined. This CDR3 contains 9 residues. In germline, CDR1 is DFQATT, CDR2 SNEGSKA (reference sequence). Trimming pared 7 bases from V and 2 bases from J, leaving 2 bases between. In nucleotides, the CDR3 is TGCAGTGTAAACACTGAAGCTTTCTTT. It codes for CSVNTEAFF.

This chain connects TRBV4-1 to TRBJ1-5; D ambiguous. This CDR3 comprises 18 residues. V lost 0 bases and J 1 base, leaving 16 bases between the germline ends. Germline assignment: CDR1 MGHRA and CDR2 YSYEKL. For the CDR3, the DNA is TGCGCCAGCAGCCAAGATCCCCCCTTGGGCGGAAGCAATCAGCCCCAGCATTTT. It is translated as CASSQDPPLGGSNQPQHF.

The rearrangement uses TRBV6-2 or TRBV6-3 and TRBJ2-7; no clear D. Germline values: CDR1 MNHEY, CDR2 SVGEGT. V dropped 6 bases and J dropped 2 bases, with 8 bases sitting between them. CDR3 length: 12 residues. The CDR3 reads CASSISPYEQYF. In DNA, the CDR3 is TGTGCCAGCAGCATTTCCCCCTACGAGCAGTACTTC.

This clonotype was observed a handful of times. CDR3 region: CASSLDRDRELNQPQHF. The CDR3 bases are TGTGCCAGCAGTTTAGATAGGGACAGGGAGCTCAATCAGCCCCAGCATTTT. V and J are TRBV28 and TRBJ1-5, with TRBD1 identical over 9 bases. Germline V gene sequence: CDR1 MDHEN, CDR2 SYDVKM. J lost 3 bases, V lost 2 bases, and 8 bases had no gene match. The CDR3 contains 17 residues.

This sequence joins TRBV7-9 and TRBJ2-2; D unresolved. V was cut by 2 bases and J by 6 bases, with 7 bases left in between. The CDR3 length is 13 residues. Germline V CDR1 and CDR2: SEHNR, FQNEAQ (reference sequence). CDR3 sequence (DNA): TGTGCCAGCAGCTTATCGGTAGCCGGGGAGCTGTTTTTT. It specifies CASSLSVAGELFF.

V usage is TRBV12-3 or TRBV12-4 and J usage is TRBJ2-7; D might be TRBD2 (6 bases). This CDR3 has 16 amino acids. Trimming took 3 bases from V and 3 from J, leaving 18 bases between them. The CDR3 spells CASSLLMGLGGYEQYF. DNA of the CDR3: TGTGCCAGCAGTTTGCTGATGGGCCTCGGGGGCTACGAGCAGTACTTC.

The J gene is TRBJ2-1, the V gene TRBV7-9; D ambiguous. V shed 4 bases and J shed 5 bases, with 3 bases lying between them. The CDR3 spans 11 residues. Germline V gene lookup returns CDR1 SEHNR and CDR2 FQNEAQ (reference sequence). In DNA form, the CDR3 reads TGTGCCAGCAGCTGGAACAATGAGCAGTTCTTC. It yields the protein CASSWNNEQFF.

This clonotype has more than one count but fewer than ten. This sequence joins TRBV6-4 and TRBJ2-2, with D possibly matching TRBD1 (5 bases). The CDR3 is made up of 12 amino acids. V dropped 6 bases and J dropped 8 bases, with 10 bases sitting between them. Germline assignment: CDR1 MRHNA and CDR2 SNTAGT. CDR3 loop: CASSMGPGELFF. DNA for the CDR3: TGTGCCAGCAGCATGGGGCCGGGGGAGCTGTTTTTT.

This clonotype showed up just a few times. This chain connects TRBV5-5 to TRBJ2-7, with 10 bases that match TRBD2. The CDR3 spans 14 residues. Looked up from germline, CDR1 is SGHKS and CDR2 is YYEKEE (reference sequence). Germline trimming cut 3 bases from V and 5 bases from J; bases unmatched to any gene: 5. CDR3 amino acids: CASSSVGTSDEQYF. DNA for the CDR3: TGTGCCAGCAGCTCGGTGGGGACTAGCGACGAGCAGTACTTC. The whole variable domain, remainder taken from reference TRBV5-5 and TRBJ2-7, is DAGVTQSPTHLIKTRGQQVTLRCSPISGHKSVSWYQQVLGQGPQFIFQYYEKEERGRGNFPDRFSARQFPNYSSELNVNALLLGDSALYLCASSSVGTSDEQYFGPGTRLTVT.

The CDR3 bases are TGTGCCAGCAAACAAGGGACAGCGACTGGAAACACCATATATTTT. Its protein product is CASKQGTATGNTIYF. The chain uses TRBV2 and TRBJ1-3; 7 nucleotides line up with TRBD1. The CDR3 consists of 15 residues. Germline V gives CDR1 SNHLY, CDR2 FYNNEI. With 7 bases clipped from V and 2 bases from J, the junction kept 8 bases outside the gene matches.

The chain's CDR3 is CASSRQGAHEQYF. In nucleotides, the CDR3 is TGTGCCAGCAGCCGACAGGGGGCCCACGAGCAGTACTTC. The chain couples TRBV28 to TRBJ2-7, with TRBD1 matching 10 bases. CDR1 and CDR2 (germline): MDHEN, SYDVKM. The CDR3 extends over 13 amino acids. With V trimmed by 6 bases and J by 5 bases, 4 bases remained unmatched.

This clonotype was detected a few times. The J gene is TRBJ1-5, the V gene TRBV20-1; 11 bases are shared with TRBD1. With V trimmed by 6 bases and J by 6 bases, 10 bases remained unmatched. Germline values: CDR1 DFQATT, CDR2 SNEGSKA (reference sequence). This CDR3 region has 15 residues. This chain's CDR3 is CSARIGGQGAQPQHF. The CDR3 DNA reads as TGCAGTGCCCGGATCGGCGGACAGGGGGCTCAGCCCCAGCATTTT.

The chain links TRBV6-6 to TRBJ2-1, with TRBD2 identical over 9 bases. Germline V gene sequence: CDR1 MNHNY, CDR2 SVGAGI (reference sequence). V lost 0 bases, J lost 7 bases, and 10 bases stayed unmatched. This CDR3 has 17 amino acids. CDR3 sequence (DNA): TGTGCCAGCAGTTACTCGAGAGCGGGGGGCGCGGGTAATGAGCAGTTCTTC. Protein product: CASSYSRAGGAGNEQFF.